Listed below are T cell receptor beta chains from one sample, sequenced in a study of blood T cells in healthy people across ages. In TCRdb, the 5' RACE reads were re-called with MiXCR into one record per CDR3 protein. The sample lists roughly 800,000 distinct CDR3 sequences; 25% to 30% were seen once. These data also formed part of another study, on T cells of mothers and their children.

Sequenced material: blood. Receptors originate from a boy aged 5-17 years in good health. CDR3s include the opening cysteine and the closing phenylalanine or tryptophan. The order of the fields is J gene, D gene, V gene, clone size, CDR3 protein, CDR3 DNA. The D gene is left open where the match is weak. Not every row has a clone size; where given, it reads once, few, many or a size class.

J: TRBJ2-7
D: -
V: TRBV14
size: few
CDR3: CASSHLTGYDEQYF
DNA: TGTGCCAGCAGCCACCTAACAGGGTACGACGAGCAGTACTTC

J: TRBJ2-2
D: -
V: TRBV12-5
size: -
CDR3: CASGLVGGSGNTGELFF
DNA: TGTGCTAGTGGTTTGGTAGGTGGTAGCGGGAACACCGGGGAGCTGTTTTTT

J: TRBJ2-2
D: TRBD1
V: TRBV6-2/TRBV6-3
size: -
CDR3: CASSYVFYRQGNTGELFF
DNA: TGTGCCAGCAGTTACGTCTTTTATAGACAGGGGAACACCGGGGAGCTGTTTTTT

J: TRBJ2-5
D: TRBD2
V: TRBV7-3
size: -
CDR3: CASSLTAPLAAEETQYF
DNA: TGTGCCAGCAGCTTAACGGCCCCTCTAGCGGCGGAGGAGACCCAGTACTTC

J: TRBJ2-1
D: -
V: TRBV28
size: few
CDR3: CASVRANNEQFF
DNA: TGTGCCAGTGTACGGGCTAACAATGAGCAGTTCTTC

J: TRBJ2-2
D: -
V: TRBV20-1
size: few
CDR3: CSVGYSANTGELFF
DNA: TGCAGTGTGGGGTATTCCGCGAACACCGGGGAGCTGTTTTTT

J: TRBJ2-5
D: TRBD2
V: TRBV12-3/TRBV12-4
size: few
CDR3: CASRILAEETQYF
DNA: TGTGCCAGCAGGATACTAGCGGAAGAGACCCAGTACTTC

J: TRBJ2-7
D: TRBD1
V: TRBV20-1
size: -
CDR3: CSAGTGFNEQYF
DNA: TGCAGTGCAGGGACAGGGTTCAACGAGCAGTACTTC

J: TRBJ1-3
D: -
V: TRBV3-1
size: few
CDR3: CASSQDDVSGNTIYF
DNA: TGTGCCAGCAGCCAAGATGATGTCTCTGGAAACACCATATATTTT

J: TRBJ2-7
D: -
V: TRBV4-1
size: few
CDR3: CASSQVRENYEQYF
DNA: TGCGCCAGCAGCCAAGTGCGAGAAAACTACGAGCAGTACTTC

J: TRBJ2-2
D: -
V: TRBV7-3
size: few
CDR3: CASSLMGGRTGELFF
DNA: TGTGCCAGCAGCTTAATGGGGGGCCGGACCGGGGAGCTGTTTTTT

J: TRBJ2-5
D: TRBD1
V: TRBV5-5
size: -
CDR3: CASSRARQGETQYF
DNA: TGTGCCAGCAGCCGAGCAAGACAGGGAGAGACCCAGTACTTC

J: TRBJ2-7
D: TRBD1
V: TRBV19
size: few
CDR3: CASTPGQDYEQYF
DNA: TGTGCCAGTACCCCGGGACAGGATTACGAGCAGTACTTC

J: TRBJ2-1
D: TRBD2
V: TRBV5-1
size: few
CDR3: CASSFRTSGDTYNEQFF
DNA: TGCGCCAGCAGCTTCCGGACTAGCGGGGACACCTACAATGAGCAGTTCTTC

J: TRBJ2-1
D: TRBD1
V: TRBV4-1
size: few
CDR3: CASVPRTGTYNEQFF
DNA: TGCGCCAGCGTTCCTCGGACAGGGACTTACAATGAGCAGTTCTTC

J: TRBJ2-1
D: -
V: TRBV18
size: -
CDR3: CASSPFRAQSNEQFF
DNA: TGTGCCAGCTCACCTTTCAGGGCCCAATCAAATGAGCAGTTCTTC

J: TRBJ1-4
D: -
V: TRBV4-1
size: -
CDR3: CASSQGQGKTTNEKLFF
DNA: TGCGCCAGCAGCCAAGGTCAGGGAAAAACAACTAATGAAAAACTGTTTTTT